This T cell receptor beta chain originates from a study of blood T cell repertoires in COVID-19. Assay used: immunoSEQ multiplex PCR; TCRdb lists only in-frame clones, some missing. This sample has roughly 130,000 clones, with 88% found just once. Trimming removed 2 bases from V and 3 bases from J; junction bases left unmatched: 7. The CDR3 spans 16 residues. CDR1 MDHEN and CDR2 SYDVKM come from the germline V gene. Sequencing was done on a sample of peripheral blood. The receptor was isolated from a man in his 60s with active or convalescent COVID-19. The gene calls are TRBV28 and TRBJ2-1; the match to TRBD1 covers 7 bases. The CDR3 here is CASSLGVQGDYNEQFF. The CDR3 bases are TGTGCCAGCAGTTTAGGCGTCCAGGGGGACTACAATGAGCAGTTCTTC.